The clone carrying this T cell receptor (beta chain) was detected only once. The CDR3 has 16 residues. Trimming shortened V by 5 bases and J by 8 bases, and 21 bases separated the two germline ends. Per the germline V gene, CDR1 is MDHEN and CDR2 is SYDVKM. Per the study methods: Reference gene primer amplification yielded estimated nucleated cell counts. Repertoires were generated with immunoSEQ multiplex PCR, while TCRdb's copy carries only in-frame clones and drops some. V, J and clone size are taken as reported in that table, and D and trimming were inferred from the DNA itself. The table lists 150,000 to 200,000 clones, around 82% of them singletons. The source of the sample is a study of blood T cell repertoires in COVID-19. Study context: COVID-19 samples collected from the United States, Italy and Spain covered acute and convalescent phases. T cells, B-cell-depleted T cells, or PBMCs supplied cDNA or gDNA.

The receptor was isolated from a human donor with acute or convalescent COVID-19. The donor label of this sample is uncertain. Sequenced input: peripheral blood. The genes are TRBV28 and TRBJ1-4, with a tentative D call TRBD1 (5 bases). CDR3 loop: CASSRQDSGRGEKLFF. The DNA of the CDR3 is TGTGCCAGCAGTCGCCAAGACAGTGGGCGTGGGGAAAAACTGTTTTTT.